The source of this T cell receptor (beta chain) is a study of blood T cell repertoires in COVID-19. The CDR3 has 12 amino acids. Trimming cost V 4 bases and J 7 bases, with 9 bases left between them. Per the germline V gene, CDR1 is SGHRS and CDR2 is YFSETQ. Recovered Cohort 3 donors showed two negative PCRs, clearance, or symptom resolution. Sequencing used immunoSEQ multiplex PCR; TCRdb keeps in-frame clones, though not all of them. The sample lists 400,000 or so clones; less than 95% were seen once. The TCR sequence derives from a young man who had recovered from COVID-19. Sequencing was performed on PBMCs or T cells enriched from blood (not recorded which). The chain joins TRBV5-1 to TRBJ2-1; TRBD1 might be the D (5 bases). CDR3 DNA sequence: TGCGCCAGCAGCCCCTCAGGGAATGAGCAGTTCTTC. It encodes CASSPSGNEQFF.